Listed here is a single T cell receptor beta chain. This entry belongs to a study of shared clonotypes between healthy human individuals. Every subset's genomic DNA went evenly onto several immunoSEQ plates. When replicate PCRs were run on sorted subsets, they used about 220 ng DNA, about 30,000 T cell genomes. Profiled with immunoSEQ multiplex PCR; TCRdb holds only in-frame clones, not every one. The data contain more than 500,000 clones, around 96% of them singletons. This CDR3 comprises 14 residues. Germline CDR1 is GTSNPN and CDR2 is SVGIG (reference sequence). The chain combines TRBV30 with TRBJ2-5, with 8 bases matching TRBD2. The closer fit of TRBJ2-7 to the DNA end suggests the J call may be wrong. The sample comprised naive CD4+ T cells sorted from blood. Noted subset: CD45RA+ positively selected. The receptor was isolated from a woman between 25 and 40 years old in good health. In DNA, the CDR3 is TGTGCCTGGAGTGGTCCGCGGGAGGCTTACGAGCAGTACTTC. Protein sequence: CAWSGPREAYEQYF.